A selection of T cell receptor beta chains follows, all from one sample in a study of T cells in Graves' hyperthyroidism and ophthalmopathy. TCRdb re-analysed the multiplex PCR reads in MiXCR, keeping a single row per CDR3 protein. This sample has about 350,000 distinct CDR3 sequences; roughly 20% occur once, and the top ten carry 15% to 18%. The sequencing input was blood. The receptor source for this set is a woman aged 40 to 50 with Graves' ophthalmopathy. The CDR3 runs from the conserved cysteine through the conserved F or W. A D gene is named only where the DNA matches it firmly. Size is stated for part of the rows, as once, few or many counts, or as a class when the clone is expanded.

clone_size j_call cdr3_length d_call v_call cdr3_nt cdr3_aa
- TRBJ2-2 16 TRBD1 TRBV28 TGTGCCAGCAAGCTTGGGACAGGGGAGAACACTGGGGAGCTGTTTTTT CASKLGTGENTGELFF
- TRBJ2-2 14 - TRBV18 TGTGCCAGCTCACTTCGGACAGCGGCCGGGGAGCTGTTTTTT CASSLRTAAGELFF
- TRBJ2-5 13 TRBD1 TRBV12-3/TRBV12-4 TGTGCCAGAGGGGGCGCGGATGAAGAGACCCAGTACTTC CARGGADEETQYF
many TRBJ1-3 14 - TRBV27 TGTGCCAGCAGTTTAGGCCACTCTGGAAACACCATATATTTT CASSLGHSGNTIYF
many TRBJ2-7 15 - TRBV6-2/TRBV6-3 TGTGCCAGCAGTTCCCGGCCCTCTAGGAGCTACGAGCAGTACTTC CASSSRPSRSYEQYF
many TRBJ1-1 16 - TRBV12-3/TRBV12-4 TGTGCCAGCAGTTCGGGCGGGCGGAGTATGAACACTGAAGCTTTCTTT CASSSGGRSMNTEAFF
few TRBJ1-2 14 - TRBV6-1 TGTGCCAGCACGGGCCATAACTCTAACTATGGCTACACCTTC CASTGHNSNYGYTF
many TRBJ2-7 14 - TRBV11-2 TGTGCCAGCAGTTCGTATTTTTCGGAGTACGAGCAGTACTTC CASSSYFSEYEQYF
many TRBJ1-5 18 - TRBV28 TGTGCCAGCAGCCCAAGAACCCGAACACTTTATAGCAATCAGCCCCAGCATTTT CASSPRTRTLYSNQPQHF
few TRBJ1-6 16 - TRBV3-1 TGTGCCAGCAGCCAAGCTGACATCCACGGGGATTCACCCCTCCACTTT CASSQADIHGDSPLHF
few TRBJ2-4 14 - TRBV6-1 TGTGCCAGCAGGCTGGACCTAGCCAAAAACATTCAGTACTTC CASRLDLAKNIQYF
many TRBJ1-1 15 TRBD1 TRBV12-3/TRBV12-4 TGTGCCAGCAGGGGGACAGGGAGGTTTGACGCTGAAGCTTTCTTT CASRGTGRFDAEAFF
- TRBJ1-1 20 TRBD1 TRBV4-1 TGCGCCAGCAGCCAAGAATCATACTGGATCGGGGGACAGGGTGACACTGAAGCTTTCTTT CASSQESYWIGGQGDTEAFF
many TRBJ2-5 12 - TRBV18 TGTGCCAGCTCTCAGACAAAAGAGACCCAGTACTTC CASSQTKETQYF
- TRBJ1-5 14 TRBD1 TRBV10-3 TGTGCCATCAGTGGGGACAGGGGCAATCAGCCCCAGCATTTT CAISGDRGNQPQHF
many TRBJ1-5 14 TRBD1 TRBV29-1 TGCAGCGTTGCACCGGGACAGGGGAATCAGCCCCAGCATTTT CSVAPGQGNQPQHF
many TRBJ2-7 13 - TRBV27 TGTGCCAGCAGAAGGGGGATTGGGTACGAGCAGTACTTC CASRRGIGYEQYF
many TRBJ2-7 10 - TRBV27 TGTGCCAGCCAACCGTACGAGCAGTACTTC CASQPYEQYF
many TRBJ2-1 15 - TRBV4-3 TGCGCCAGCAGCCCCTTGGCAAGCACGCACAATGAGCAGTTCTTC CASSPLASTHNEQFF
many TRBJ2-7 16 - TRBV27 TGTGCCAGCAGTTTATGGCAGGGGAAGGGTTCCTACGAGCAGTACTTC CASSLWQGKGSYEQYF
- TRBJ2-7 12 - TRBV2 TGTGCCAGCAGTGAGTGGGATTACGAGCAGTACTTC CASSEWDYEQYF
- TRBJ2-5 14 - TRBV7-2 TGTGCCAGCAGCTTAATTGTGGCTAGCGAGACCCAGTACTTC CASSLIVASETQYF
- TRBJ2-5 13 - TRBV19 TGTGCCAGTAGCTCCACGTCCCTTGAGACCCAGTACTTC CASSSTSLETQYF
many TRBJ2-7 13 - TRBV28 TGTGCCAGCGGAGCGGACTCCCACTACGAGCAGTACTTC CASGADSHYEQYF
- TRBJ2-7 13 - TRBV12-3/TRBV12-4 TGTGCCAGGAGGGAGGCCCCCACCTACGAGCAGTCCTTC CARREAPTYEQSF
many TRBJ1-2 11 - TRBV28 TGTGCCAGTATTGAGGGTTCTGGCTACACCTTC CASIEGSGYTF
- TRBJ2-7 14 TRBD2 TRBV6-1 TGTGCCAGCAGGGGTAGCGGGAGCCAATACGAGCAGTACTTC CASRGSGSQYEQYF
few TRBJ2-7 15 TRBD2 TRBV5-8 TGTGCCAGCAGCTCAGGAGGGACCTCGGGGGGAGAGCAGTACTTC CASSSGGTSGGEQYF
many TRBJ2-7 14 - TRBV6-1 TGTGCCAGCAGTGCGGTCAGATTCTCCTACGAGCAGTACTTC CASSAVRFSYEQYF
many TRBJ1-6 16 - TRBV11-1 TGTGCCAGCAGCCAAGGACAGATCTCCTATAATTCACCCCTCCACTTT CASSQGQISYNSPLHF
many TRBJ1-5 15 - TRBV12-3/TRBV12-4 TGTGCCAGCAGTTTTGGTGGGGGGAGCAATCAGCCCCAGCATTTT CASSFGGGSNQPQHF
- TRBJ1-1 14 - TRBV28 TGTGCCAGCAGCAGCCCCCAACGGAACACTGAAGCTTTCTTT CASSSPQRNTEAFF
many TRBJ2-7 15 TRBD1 TRBV2 TGTGCCAGCCGCCCTGACAGGGTAACGGGCTACGAGCAGTACTTC CASRPDRVTGYEQYF
many TRBJ2-5 12 - TRBV11-2 TGTGCCAGCCAAAGCTCCCAAGAGACCCAGTACTTC CASQSSQETQYF
many TRBJ1-3 16 - TRBV4-1 TGCGCCAGCAGCCTAATTTTAACTACCTCTGGAAACACCATATATTTT CASSLILTTSGNTIYF
many TRBJ2-5 15 - TRBV2 TGTGCCAGCAGTGAATCAGCAGGAGGAGAAGAGACCCAGTACTTC CASSESAGGEETQYF
many TRBJ2-7 14 TRBD2 TRBV6-2/TRBV6-3 TGTGCCAGCAGTTGGGCGGGAGTTGCCTACGAGCAGTACTTC CASSWAGVAYEQYF
many TRBJ2-5 15 TRBD2 TRBV15 TGTGCCACCAGCCTTAGCGGGACTTCACAAGAGACCCAGTACTTC CATSLSGTSQETQYF
many TRBJ2-5 16 - TRBV6-1 TGTGCCAGCAGTGAAAGTAAGGCTGGGGTCCAAGAGACCCAGTACTTC CASSESKAGVQETQYF
- TRBJ1-2 14 - TRBV6-1 TGTGCCAGCAGTCCCATAACACCATATAGCGGCTACATCTTC CASSPITPYSGYIF
many TRBJ1-1 13 - TRBV7-9 TGTGCCAGCAGGTCCGACGGAAACACTGAAGCTTTCTTT CASRSDGNTEAFF